The clone carrying this T cell receptor beta chain has a count of ten or more. Its antigen is not identified. Time point denoted: newly diagnosed GD, antithyroid drugs for less than 3 months. Preparation of the TCR library used RNA extracted from PBMCs. This CDR3 comprises 16 residues. V dropped 0 bases and J dropped 7 bases, with 13 bases sitting between them. Germline values: CDR1 LGHNA, CDR2 YNFKEQ. Investigators prepared the TCR beta libraries by applying iRepertoire HTBI primers and Arm-PCR of CDR3 regions. TCRdb re-called the multiplex PCR reads with MiXCR, one entry per CDR3 protein. The data show 350,000 to 400,000 distinct CDR3 sequences, around 15% seen once. This entry belongs to a study of regulatory T cells in long-lasting Graves disease. Regarding the study as a whole: Favoring TRBV28, TRBJ1-2 and TRBJ2-5 was a feature seen in persistent disease. Because few samples were included, accuracy may have been lower.

The same data also went into a second study, on T cells in Graves' hyperthyroidism and ophthalmopathy. Per that paper: First-round RT-PCR of the TCR CDR3 relied on the HTBI primer set.

Sequencing was performed on peripheral blood mononuclear cells (PBMCs), taken at new diagnosis, from a patient treated with antithyroid drugs. The receptor was derived from a woman between 18 and 29 years old with Graves disease. The V and J genes are TRBV4-2 and TRBJ1-6; D possibly corresponds to TRBD1 (6 bases). DNA of the CDR3: TGTGCCAGCAGCCAAGAAAGGGACAATGGAAATTCACCCCTCCACTTT. Translating gives CASSQERDNGNSPLHF.